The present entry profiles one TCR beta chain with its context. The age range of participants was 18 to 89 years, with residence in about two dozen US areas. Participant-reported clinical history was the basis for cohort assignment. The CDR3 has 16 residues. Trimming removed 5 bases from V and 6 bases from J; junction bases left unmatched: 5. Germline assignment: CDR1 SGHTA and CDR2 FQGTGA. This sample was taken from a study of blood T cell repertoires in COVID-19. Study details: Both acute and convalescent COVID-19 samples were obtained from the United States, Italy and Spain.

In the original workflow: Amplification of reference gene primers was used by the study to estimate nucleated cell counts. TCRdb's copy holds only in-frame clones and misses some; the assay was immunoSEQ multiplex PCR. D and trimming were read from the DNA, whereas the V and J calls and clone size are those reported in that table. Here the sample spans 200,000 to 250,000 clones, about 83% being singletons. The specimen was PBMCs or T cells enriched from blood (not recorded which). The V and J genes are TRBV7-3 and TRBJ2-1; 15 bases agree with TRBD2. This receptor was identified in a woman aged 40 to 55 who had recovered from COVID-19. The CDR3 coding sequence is TGTGCCAGCAGCCCAACGGGACTAGCGGGAGGCAATGAGCAGTTCTTC. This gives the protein CASSPTGLAGGNEQFF.